This T cell receptor (beta chain) was sequenced during a study of regulatory T cells in long-lasting Graves disease. The TCR beta library used iRepertoire HTBI primers with Arm-PCR amplification of CDR3. The authors' processing: The identification of approximately 62 TRBV and roughly 15 TRBJ segments was made across samples. TCRdb re-analysed the multiplex PCR reads in MiXCR, keeping a single row per CDR3 protein. TCRdb, not the original authors, processed these V and J calls. The table includes about 530,000 distinct CDR3 sequences, 15% to 20% detected once. Described time point: newly diagnosed GD, antithyroid drugs for less than 3 months. The authors made the TCR library using RNA they extracted from PBMCs. These data are also associated with another study on T cells in Graves' hyperthyroidism and ophthalmopathy. This second study says: The authors' 13 V-J model separated ophthalmopathy from stable hyperthyroidism.

The starting material was peripheral blood mononuclear cells (PBMCs), obtained at new diagnosis, from a patient treated with antithyroid drugs. The origin of this receptor is a middle-aged woman with Graves disease.

The CDR3 DNA follows: TGTGCCAGCGAAGGGACAGGAGCCTACGAGCAGTACTTC. The encoded protein is CASEGTGAYEQYF. The genes are TRBV6-1 and TRBJ2-7, with 8 nucleotides matching TRBD1. The length of the CDR3 is 13 residues. Germline lookup yields CDR1 MNHNS and CDR2 SASEGT. J was trimmed by 2 bases and V by 8 bases; bases with no gene match: 5.